This TCR beta chain was observed in a study of CD8 T cells in Susac syndrome. About the study: Active disease was present in about 6 of the sequenced Susac syndrome patients, whereas roughly eight of them were in remission.

About 0.45 to 1 ug RNA was reverse transcribed with random hexamers. TCRdb processed the immunoSEQ multiplex PCR reads anew with MiXCR; each CDR3 protein has one entry. Here the sample spans about 100,000 distinct CDR3 sequences, about 95% being singletons. The sequence derives from a human donor with Susac syndrome. The sample comprised CD8+ T cells from PBMCs.

The CDR3 DNA reads TGTGCCAGCAGGGGAGGGACAGTCCTTCGAGGGGAGCTGTTTTTT. Protein sequence: CASRGGTVLRGELFF. The chain couples TRBV27 to TRBJ2-2; either TRBD1 or TRBD2 may fit D (7 bases each). V lost 6 bases and J lost 8, with 19 bases in between. The CDR3 sequence is 15 residues long. Germline V lookup: CDR1 MNHEY, CDR2 SMNVEV (reference sequence).